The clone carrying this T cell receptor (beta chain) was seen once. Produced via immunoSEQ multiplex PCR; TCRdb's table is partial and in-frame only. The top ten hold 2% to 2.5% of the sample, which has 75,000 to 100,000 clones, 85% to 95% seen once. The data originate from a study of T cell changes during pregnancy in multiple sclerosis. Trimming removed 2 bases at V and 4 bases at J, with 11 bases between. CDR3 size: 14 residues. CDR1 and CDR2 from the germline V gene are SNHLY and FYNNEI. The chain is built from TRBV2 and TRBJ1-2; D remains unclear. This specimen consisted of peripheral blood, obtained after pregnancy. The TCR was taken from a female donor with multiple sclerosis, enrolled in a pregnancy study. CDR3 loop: CASSEMKGAYGYTF. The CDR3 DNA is TGTGCCAGCAGTGAAATGAAGGGAGCCTATGGCTACACCTTC.